This T cell receptor beta chain was found in a study of blood T cells in healthy people across ages. Together with a sample-barcoded 5' primer, a J-beta primer mix was included in a second PCR lasting roughly 7 to 11 cycles. MiXCR, run by TCRdb on the 5' RACE reads, gives a single entry per CDR3 protein. The sample consists of 700,000 to 950,000 distinct CDR3 sequences, roughly 44% of them appearing once. CDR3 length: 15 residues. V was clipped by 0 bases and J by 8 bases, with 16 bases between them. Looked up from germline, CDR1 is SGHRS and CDR2 is YFSETQ. This clonotype was obtained from an older woman in good health. This chain links TRBV5-1 with TRBJ2-3; D uncertain. Sequences were obtained from blood. CDR3 in DNA: TGCGCCAGCAGCTTGGGGGCTAACTCCGAGTTTACGCAGTATTTT. It encodes CASSLGANSEFTQYF.